Many counts were recorded for the clone carrying this T cell receptor beta chain. The CDR3 extends over 12 amino acids. V trimming: 6 bases; J trimming: 12 bases; junction bases outside the gene matches: 7. This record comes from a study of T cells after yellow fever vaccination. Overall study results and limits: A faster peak, day 5 versus 15, was reached by the weaker secondary response. Clonotypes found in both CD4 and CD8 compartments made up a small share.

TCRdb analysed the 5' RACE reads with MiXCR anew, one entry per CDR3 protein. Of about 96,000 distinct CDR3 sequences listed, roughly 8.2% are singletons. Specimen: CD8+ T cells not binding an NS4B(214-222) dextramer, sorted from PBMCs, collected around 14 days after the first yellow fever vaccination. This sequence was found in a man aged 18-30 years who received the YFV17D yellow fever vaccine. The chain recombines TRBV12-3 or TRBV12-4 with TRBJ2-3; 9 positions agree with TRBD1. DNA of the CDR3: TGTGCCAGCAGCCGGACAGGGGTCGCACAGTATTTT. Translating gives CASSRTGVAQYF.